These 21 T cell receptor beta chains were sequenced from one sample in a study of T cells in Graves' hyperthyroidism and ophthalmopathy. There were TCR beta CDR3 regions amplified from RNA transcripts. The TCR CDR3 first-round RT-PCR relied on the HTBI primer set. From the multiplex PCR reads, TCRdb called clonotypes with MiXCR, one entry per CDR3 protein. Of 300,000 to 450,000 distinct CDR3 sequences in the sample, roughly 15% were seen once. What was sequenced was blood. The source is a woman under 40 with Graves' ophthalmopathy.

The table lists this clonotype with many counts. The chain links TRBV10-3 to TRBJ1-1; tentative D call: TRBD1 (6 bases). The germline V gene encodes CDR1 ENHRY and CDR2 SYGVKD. The CDR3 has 14 residues. Deletions cut 0 bases from V and 4 bases from J, with 9 bases between. The CDR3 sequence: CAISESLGATEAFF. The CDR3 DNA reads as TGTGCCATCAGTGAGTCTCTGGGGGCCACTGAAGCTTTCTTT.

This clonotype occurred many times. The rearrangement links TRBV7-3 to TRBJ2-1; D is unresolved. The CDR3 is 15 amino acids. Germline-derived CDR1 and CDR2 are SGHTA and FQGTGA. The V gene lost 1 base and the J gene lost 11 bases, with 18 bases spanning the gap. The CDR3 region has the DNA TGTGCCAGCAGCTTAAGTTCAGGCATAACAATGAAGCAGTTCTTC. Amino acid sequence: CASSLSSGITMKQFF.

This clonotype was detected ten times or more. V gene TRBV6-1 combines with J gene TRBJ2-3; 8 bases align to TRBD1. Germline CDR1 reads MNHNS; CDR2 reads SASEGT. The CDR3 sequence is 16 residues long. V dropped 2 bases and J dropped 1; count of bases not matched to a gene: 5. The CDR3 spells CASSELVQGGTDTQYF. CDR3 DNA sequence: TGTGCCAGCAGTGAACTAGTACAGGGGGGCACAGATACGCAGTATTTT.

This clonotype was counted ten times or more. V usage is TRBV2 and J usage is TRBJ1-2, with TRBD1 as a possible D gene (6 bases). Germline assignment: CDR1 SNHLY and CDR2 FYNNEI. V was clipped by 3 bases and J by 5 bases, with 10 bases between them. This CDR3 has 13 residues. The CDR3 DNA is TGTGCCAGCAGTGATCGGGGGGCTTATGGCTACACCTTC. The encoded protein is CASSDRGAYGYTF.

With respect to this clonotype: A read error may explain this, as a much larger clone is one base away. V gene TRBV9 combines with J gene TRBJ2-7; 9 bases match TRBD1. Trimming took 4 bases from V and 5 from J; bases not matched to a gene: 7. In germline, CDR1 is SGDLS, CDR2 YYNGEE. CDR3 length equals 14 residues. CDR3 residues: CASSSTGQGHEQYF. In DNA form, the CDR3 reads TGTGCCAGCAGCTCAACGGGACAGGGCCACGAGCAGTACTTC.

This clonotype was counted at least ten times. The chain recombines TRBV15 with TRBJ1-6, with D possibly matching TRBD1 (6 bases). With 0 bases removed from V and 9 bases from J, the gap between germline ends came to 18 bases. In germline, CDR1 is LNHNV, CDR2 YYDKDF (reference sequence). The CDR3 length is 17 residues. CDR3 sequence reads: CATSRETLGGSSSPLHF. The CDR3 nucleotides are TGTGCCACCAGCAGAGAGACCCTAGGGGGGTCTAGTTCACCCCTCCACTTT. Looking up the rest from reference TRBV15 and TRBJ1-6 gives the full variable domain: DAMVIQNPRYQVTQFGKPVTLSCSQTLNHNVMYWYQQKSSQAPKLLFHYYDKDFNNEADTPDNFQSRRPNTSFCFLDIRSPGLGDTAMYLCATSRETLGGSSSPLHFGNGTRLTVT.

This clonotype was detected ten times or more. The chain employs TRBV3-1 and TRBJ1-5, with 8 bases fitting TRBD1. V dropped 3 bases and J dropped 7; count of bases not matched to a gene: 11. Germline values: CDR1 LGHDT, CDR2 YNNKEL (reference sequence). The CDR3 totals 16 residues. The CDR3 nucleotides read TGTGCCAGCAGCCATGCCGGGACAGGAGGCCCCCAGCCCCAGCATTTT. This codes for CASSHAGTGGPQPQHF.

This clonotype was observed at least ten times. This chain uses TRBV20-1 with TRBJ2-2; 7 bases are shared with TRBD1. The CDR3 runs 15 residues. Trimming took 6 bases from V and 3 from J; bases not matched to a gene: 10. The V gene's germline CDR1 is DFQATT and CDR2 SNEGSKA (reference sequence). The CDR3, as DNA: TGCAGTGCCGTCGTTCGTCAGGGGGACACCGGGGAGCTGTTTTTT. It is translated as CSAVVRQGDTGELFF.

This rearrangement joins TRBV25-1 to TRBJ1-5; D is perhaps TRBD1 (6 bases). The CDR3 spans 14 residues. V was trimmed by 0 bases and J by 7 bases, leaving 10 bases between them. CDR1 and CDR2 (germline): MGHDK, SYGVNS. This CDR3 reads CASSEYRGNQPQHF. The CDR3 bases are TGTGCCAGCAGTGAATATAGGGGGAACCAGCCCCAGCATTTT.

V gene TRBV5-4 combines with J gene TRBJ2-7; D could derive from TRBD1 or TRBD2 (5 bases each). V was clipped by 4 bases and J by 2 bases, with 13 bases between them. The CDR3 runs to 14 residues. Germline CDR1 and CDR2: SGHNT and YYREEE (reference sequence). CDR3 sequence: CASSRTGQTYEQYF. As DNA, the CDR3 is TGTGCCAGCAGCCGGACGGGGCAAACCTACGAGCAGTACTTC.

This clonotype was seen ten or more times. The chain is built from TRBV30 and TRBJ1-4; maybe TRBD1 (6 bases). CDR3 length equals 14 residues. Germline lookup yields CDR1 GTSNPN and CDR2 SVGIG (reference sequence). V gave up 3 bases and J gave up 3 bases, with 11 bases separating them. The CDR3 reads CAWRRTDSNEKLFF. The CDR3 DNA follows: TGTGCCTGGAGGCGGACAGATTCTAATGAAAAACTGTTTTTT. The whole variable domain, remainder taken from reference TRBV30 and TRBJ1-4, is SQTIHQWPATLVQPVGSPLSLECTVEGTSNPNLYWYRQAAGRGLQLLFYSVGIGQISSEVPQNLSASRPQDRQFILSSKKLLLSDSGFYLCAWRRTDSNEKLFFGSGTQLSVL.

In this sample, this clonotype turned up many times. The rearrangement uses TRBV20-1 and TRBJ2-2, with D possibly matching TRBD1 (6 bases). The CDR3 consists of 14 residues. The V gene lost 4 bases and the J gene lost 3 bases, with 12 bases spanning the gap. Germline V gene lookup returns CDR1 DFQATT and CDR2 SNEGSKA (reference sequence). In DNA form, the CDR3 reads TGCAGTGCTAACAGGGAAGTTTACACCGGGGAGCTGTTTTTT. Translation gives CSANREVYTGELFF.

This clonotype was seen ten or more times. The chain carries TRBV18 and TRBJ1-1, with D hard to call. The germline V and J ends were trimmed by 3 bases and 2 bases, with 10 bases remaining between them. Germline CDR1 KGHSH, CDR2 LQKENI. The length of the CDR3 is 14 residues. CDR3 protein: CASSPRSPNTEAFF. CDR3 DNA sequence: TGTGCCAGCTCACCCCGATCCCCCAACACTGAAGCTTTCTTT.

There are a few counts of this clonotype. The chain recombines TRBV6-1 with TRBJ1-6; D possibly corresponds to TRBD1 (5 bases). The CDR3 extends over 16 amino acids. V lost 5 bases, J lost 3 bases, and 14 bases lay in between. Germline CDR1 is MNHNS and CDR2 is SASEGT. CDR3 loop: CASSKRGGIYNSPLHF. Here the CDR3 DNA reads TGTGCCAGCAGTAAACGCGGGGGTATCTATAATTCACCCCTCCACTTT.

The chain uses TRBV19 and TRBJ2-2, with a tentative D call TRBD2 (5 bases). The germline V gene encodes CDR1 LNHDA and CDR2 SQIVND (reference sequence). This CDR3 is 14 amino acids long. V gave up 2 bases and J gave up 6 bases, with 10 bases separating them. The CDR3 protein is CASSITGIAGELFF. DNA for the CDR3: TGTGCCAGTAGTATAACCGGGATCGCCGGGGAGCTGTTTTTT.

This clonotype showed up many times. The rearrangement links TRBV6-5 to TRBJ1-5; D might be TRBD1 (5 bases). Germline V CDR1 and CDR2: MNHEY, SVGAGI. The CDR3 runs 15 residues. Trimming took off 0 bases at V and 3 bases at J, with 9 bases between the two ends. CDR3 DNA: TGTGCCAGCAGTTACTCTCAGGGATCCAATCAGCCCCAGCATTTT. It encodes CASSYSQGSNQPQHF.

This clonotype has just one count. The V and J genes are TRBV7-9 and TRBJ1-1; 7 bases match TRBD1. Germline V gene data show CDR1 as SEHNR and CDR2 as FQNEAQ (reference sequence). This CDR3 is 21 amino acids long. V lost 4 bases and J lost 1; bases outside the gene matches: 24. The chain's CDR3 is CASSSRFRDGQAVMENTEAFF. The CDR3 DNA sequence: TGTGCCAGCAGCTCGAGATTTAGGGATGGACAGGCCGTGATGGAGAACACTGAAGCTTTCTTT.

A note on this clonotype: The junction departs from the called germline gene at one end, perhaps through a read error. This chain links TRBV12-3 or TRBV12-4 with TRBJ1-6, with D perhaps TRBD1 (6 bases). CDR3 length: 15 residues. As DNA, the CDR3 is TGTGCCAGCACCTACAGGGTCACCCATAATTCACCCCCCCACTTT. Protein: CASTYRVTHNSPPHF.

The chain has TRBV2 and TRBJ2-5; D perhaps matches TRBD2 (7 bases). The CDR3 runs to 14 residues. V lost 7 bases and J 3 bases, leaving 15 bases between the germline ends. Germline CDR1 and CDR2: SNHLY and FYNNEI. CDR3 sequence (DNA): TGTGCCAGCACGAGGACTAGGGGGGAAGAGACCCAGTACTTC. Its translation is CASTRTRGEETQYF.

This clonotype turned up a few times. Possible read error: a much larger clone is one base away. The rearrangement joins TRBV6-2 or TRBV6-3 to TRBJ1-1; unclear D gene. Germline CDR1 MNHEY, CDR2 SVGEGT. The CDR3 is 13 amino acids. Trimming took 8 bases from V and 1 from J, leaving 11 bases between them. The CDR3 nucleotides read TGTGCCAGCGTGACCGGGGAGAACACTGAAGCTTTCTTT. Encoded protein: CASVTGENTEAFF.

The rearrangement uses TRBV15 and TRBJ2-7; possibly TRBD1 for D (6 bases). V shed 1 base and J shed 5 bases, with 15 bases lying between them. This CDR3 comprises 15 residues. Germline CDR1 reads LNHNV; CDR2 reads YYDKDF (reference sequence). The CDR3 DNA reads as TGTGCCACCAGCAGAGTAGGGTGGGGGCGGCACGAGCAGTACTTC. Its protein is CATSRVGWGRHEQYF.